Reported below is one T cell receptor beta chain. The antigen remains undetermined. The study ran its PCR with 60 Vbeta and 13 Jbeta primers. Assay used: immunoSEQ multiplex PCR; TCRdb lists only in-frame clones, some missing. The profile covers about 150,000 clones, with approximately 80% appearing a single time and 5% to 7.5% taken by the ten largest. The data stem from a study of cytomegalovirus exposure and HLA in healthy donors. On the study more broadly: Out of 180 million or so T cells, an earlier analysis found fewer than 140 million unique TCR beta sequences in total. Overall study results and limits: In a later analysis, CMV-associated beta chains were mostly HLA-associated, it appeared. There was a cluster of highly shared sequence variants that was likely a sequencing artifact.

The TCR sequence derives from a woman in her 50s in good health and CMV-seropositive. The sample consisted of PBMCs.

The CDR3, as DNA: TGTGCCAGCACCTCACGCAGTCTCGAGCAGTACTTC. This codes for CASTSRSLEQYF. J is TRBJ2-7 and V is TRBV6-5; D call uncertain. The V and J ends lost 7 bases and 6 bases respectively, with 13 bases between them. The CDR3 is 12 amino acids. Germline V gene sequence: CDR1 MNHEY, CDR2 SVGAGI.